Each of the 6 T cell receptor beta chains below was sequenced from the same sample in a study of PD-1 blockade in classical Hodgkin lymphoma. The data were produced by immunoSEQ multiplex PCR, yet TCRdb's version contains in-frame clones alone and is incomplete. The sample lists about 12,000 clones; approximately 79% were seen once. Relapses following autologous stem cell transplantation were seen in all patients, with brentuximab vedotin exposure varying. CD4+ T cells were purified from thawed PBMCs by magnetic negative selection. The source material was CD4+ T cells from blood, sampled at baseline. The receptor set was obtained from a human donor with classical Hodgkin lymphoma.

Concerning this clone itself: The junction departs from the called germline gene at one end, perhaps through a read error. The chain has TRBV5-1 and TRBJ1-4; TRBD1 matches 9 bases. Looked up from germline, CDR1 is SGHRS and CDR2 is YFSETQ. The CDR3 has 15 amino acids. The CDR3 nucleotides are TGCGCCGGCAGCGCCCAACAGGGGGCGGGGGAAAAACTGTTTTTT. Protein: CAGSAQQGAGEKLFF.

This clone came up a few times. This rearrangement joins TRBV5-1 to TRBJ2-2, with D possibly TRBD1 on 6 matching bases. CDR3 length equals 16 residues. Germline CDR1 is SGHRS and CDR2 is YFSETQ. Trimming pared 3 bases from V and 4 bases from J, leaving 16 bases between. The CDR3 coding sequence is TGCGCCAGCAGCTACGGCCGAACAGGGTCCACCGGGGAGCTGTTTTTT. It specifies CASSYGRTGSTGELFF.

J is TRBJ2-7 and V is TRBV10-3, with unresolved D. The V gene lost 0 bases and the J gene lost 9 bases, with 6 bases spanning the gap. The CDR3 is 11 residues long. The V gene's germline CDR1 is ENHRY and CDR2 SYGVKD. The CDR3 protein is CAISESLGQYF. CDR3 coding DNA: TGTGCCATCAGTGAGTCTTTAGGGCAGTACTTC.

The chain joins TRBV7-9 to TRBJ1-1, with unresolved D. The CDR3 totals 13 residues. V lost 5 bases, J lost 0 bases, and 7 bases lay in between. The germline V gene has CDR1 SEHNR and CDR2 FQNEAQ (reference sequence). The CDR3 DNA reads TGTGCCAGCAGCCTTAGATTGAACACTGAAGCTTTCTTT. This codes for CASSLRLNTEAFF.

The V call is TRBV5-1, the J call TRBJ2-5; the D is unclear. The CDR3 consists of 15 residues. V shed 0 bases and J shed 1 base, with 10 bases lying between them. Germline V lookup: CDR1 SGHRS, CDR2 YFSETQ. This CDR3 is CASSLASVAQETQYF. CDR3 nucleotides: TGCGCCAGCAGCTTGGCCAGTGTGGCCCAAGAGACCCAGTACTTC.

The rearrangement links TRBV4-2 to TRBJ2-2, with 13 bases fitting TRBD2. V was clipped by 1 base and J by 6 bases; unmatched bases: 11. The CDR3 length is 19 residues. The germline CDR1 and CDR2 sequences are LGHNA and YNFKEQ. The CDR3 nucleotides read TGTGCCAGCAGCCAAGGACCCTCGACTAGCGGGGGGTTTCCCGGGGAGCTGTTTTTT. This translates into CASSQGPSTSGGFPGELFF.